This T cell receptor beta chain was identified in a study of OX40 agonist ivuxolimab in advanced cancers. General observations from the study: Researchers did not establish what antigens the expanded peripheral T cells target. CD4+ T cells averaged fewer expanded clones than CD8+ T cells. At doses 0.1 to 3.0 mg/kg, CD4+ and CD8+ clones expanded.

Assay: immunoSEQ multiplex PCR; the TCRdb copy retains only in-frame clones and omits some. The sample records approximately 52,000 clones, 83% being singletons. As regards this clone: Its antigen is not identified.

Germline V CDR1 and CDR2: SGHTA, FQGNSA. V lost 1 base and J lost 0, with 10 bases in between. This CDR3 has 16 residues. The study sampled blood at baseline, cycle 4 day 1, and cycle 7 day 1. This sequence originates from an adult with an advanced solid tumor such as melanoma, head and neck, liver or kidney cancer. This sample comprised CD4+ or CD8+ T cells sorted from blood, obtained in a trial of the OX40 agonist ivuxolimab. The chain links TRBV7-2 to TRBJ1-5, with D uncertain. The DNA of the CDR3 is TGTGCCAGCAGCTTAGTAGGGTATCGTAGCAATCAGCCCCAGCATTTT. Amino acid sequence: CASSLVGYRSNQPQHF.